In its sample, the clone carrying this TCR beta chain was seen a few times. The data stem from a study of neoadjuvant anti-PD-1 for oral cavity cancer. With 0 bases clipped from V and 0 bases from J, the junction kept 17 bases outside the gene matches. Germline lookup yields CDR1 LGHNA and CDR2 YNFKEQ. The CDR3 is made up of 21 amino acids. Here immunoSEQ multiplex PCR was the method, and the copy in TCRdb shows in-frame clones only, minus some. The repertoire has tens of thousands of clones, approximately 80% of them found once; the top ten carry approximately 5%. Time point meaning: after neoadjuvant nivolumab, at surgical resection.

The origin of this receptor is a person between 40 and 80 years old with oral cavity squamous cell carcinoma. The chain joins TRBV4-2 to TRBJ1-3; the match to TRBD1 covers 7 bases. The specimen comprised PBMCs, sampled after nivolumab (anti-PD-1) treatment. This CDR3 reads CASSQERGGRGQINSGNTIYF. DNA of the CDR3: TGTGCCAGCAGCCAAGAAAGGGGGGGAAGGGGACAGATCAACTCTGGAAACACCATATATTTT.